This T cell receptor beta chain was documented in a study of blood T cells in healthy people across ages. For the second PCR, which ran for about 6 to 12 cycles, a sample-barcoded 5' primer and a J-beta primer mix were used. TCRdb used MiXCR to reprocess the 5' RACE reads, holding one entry per CDR3 protein. The sample records around 900,000 distinct CDR3 sequences, 45% to 60% being singletons. A minimum of 7 million PBMCs was isolated per sample. The total RNA that was extracted per sample amounted to at least 5.5 micrograms. Germline V CDR1 and CDR2: SEHNR, FQNEAQ (reference sequence). The germline V and J ends were trimmed by 3 bases and 7 bases, with 5 bases remaining between them. The CDR3 runs 11 residues. This clonotype has ten or more counts.

Sequenced: blood. The chain recombines TRBV7-9 with TRBJ2-3, with D unresolved. The clonotype originates from a woman aged 60-70 years in good health. This CDR3 reads CASSLGNTQYF. CDR3 nucleotides: TGTGCCAGCAGCTTGGGTAATACGCAGTATTTT.